The 7 T cell receptor beta chains reported below all come from one sample, sequenced in a study of blood T cell repertoires in COVID-19. Produced via immunoSEQ multiplex PCR; TCRdb's table is partial and in-frame only. This table holds more than 110,000 clones, roughly 80% found once. Specimen: peripheral blood. Receptor source: an elderly woman in a cohort sampled during active or convalescent COVID-19.

Only a few counts were recorded for this clone. V gene TRBV7-2 combines with J gene TRBJ2-3; possible D gene TRBD2, 7 bases. Germline V lookup: CDR1 SGHTA, CDR2 FQGNSA. CDR3 size: 13 residues. V was cut by 4 bases and J by 7 bases, with 12 bases left in between. The CDR3: CASSSKGGNTQYF. The DNA for the CDR3 is TGTGCCAGCAGCTCGAAGGGGGGGAATACGCAGTATTTT. Supplemented by reference TRBV7-2 and TRBJ2-3, the full variable domain reads GAGVSQSPSNKVTEKGKDVELRCDPISGHTALYWYRQSLGQGLEFLIYFQGNSAPDKSGLPSDRFSAERTGGSVSTLTIQRTQQEDSAVYLCASSSKGGNTQYFGPGTRLTVL.

The rearrangement joins TRBV7-8 to TRBJ2-7; weak D call: TRBD1 (6 bases). The CDR3 length is 16 residues. Germline V gives CDR1 SGHVS, CDR2 FQNEAQ. Deletions cut 1 base from V and 2 bases from J, with 15 bases between. The CDR3 coding sequence is TGTGCCAGCAGCTTAGGATTTTACAGGGCGGCCTACGAGCAGTACTTC. It translates to CASSLGFYRAAYEQYF.

This clone was seen only once. This rearrangement joins TRBV14 to TRBJ2-7, with a tentative D call TRBD2 (7 bases). Trimming took off 1 base at V and 9 bases at J, with 13 bases between the two ends. CDR1 is SGHDN, CDR2 FVKESK, per germline. This CDR3 is 13 amino acids long. The CDR3 bases are TGTGCCAGCAGCCAAGGCGGGGGCCTGGGGCAGTACTTC. Its protein product is CASSQGGGLGQYF. Full variable domain (outside the CDR3, taken from reference TRBV14 and TRBJ2-7): EAGVTQFPSHSVIEKGQTVTLRCDPISGHDNLYWYRRVMGKEIKFLLHFVKESKQDESGMPNNRFLAERTGGTYSTLKVQPAELEDSGVYFCASSQGGGLGQYFGPGTRLTVT.

V and J are TRBV28 and TRBJ1-5; perhaps TRBD1 as D (5 bases). V lost 5 bases and J lost 6, with 14 bases in between. This CDR3 has 14 residues. In germline, CDR1 is MDHEN, CDR2 SYDVKM. In nucleotides, the CDR3 is TGTGCCAGCAGTCCCGGGGGGGGGATTCAGCCCCAGCATTTT. This codes for CASSPGGGIQPQHF. Filled out from reference TRBV28 and TRBJ1-5, the complete variable domain reads DVKVTQSSRYLVKRTGEKVFLECVQDMDHENMFWYRQDPGLGLRLIYFSYDVKMKEKGDIPEGYSVSREKKERFSLILESASTNQTSMYLCASSPGGGIQPQHFGDGTRLSIL.

This clone has just a few counts. V gene TRBV4-1 combines with J gene TRBJ2-1; perhaps TRBD2 as D (5 bases). The germline V gene encodes CDR1 MGHRA and CDR2 YSYEKL. The V end was cut by 4 bases, the J end by 10 bases, with 14 bases between. This CDR3 spans 13 amino acids. The CDR3: CASSLQRGWEQFF. CDR3 bases: TGCGCCAGCAGCCTACAACGGGGATGGGAGCAGTTCTTC.

This CDR3 is CASRPTGSGGYTF. The CDR3 DNA sequence: TGTGCCAGCAGACCAACAGGGTCGGGAGGCTACACCTTC. This chain connects TRBV7-2 to TRBJ1-2, with TRBD1 as a possible D gene (6 bases). Deletions cut 6 bases from V and 8 bases from J, with 16 bases between. The CDR3 runs to 13 residues. Germline-derived CDR1 and CDR2 are SGHTA and FQGNSA.

The CDR3 here is CSVWDRVNYGYTF. The CDR3 nucleotides are TGCAGCGTATGGGACAGGGTAAACTATGGCTACACCTTC. The genes are TRBV29-1 and TRBJ1-2; 9 positions match TRBD1. Trimming at V came to 6 bases and at J to 2 bases, leaving 4 bases not matched to a gene. The CDR3 is made up of 13 amino acids. In germline, CDR1 is SQVTM, CDR2 ANQGSEA.